This T cell receptor beta chain was observed in a study of blood T cell repertoires in COVID-19 (dated by TCRdb to the early 2020s). With respect to the entire study: Samples from collaborators originated in the United States, Italy and Spain and spanned both the acute and convalescent phases of COVID-19. The material from the prospective study consisted of cDNA or gDNA derived from T cells, B-cell-depleted T cells, or PBMCs. Sample metadata almost always included a de-identified subject ID, COVID-19 status, age in years and sex. Samples came from the ongoing ImmuneRACE study (first 160 participants) plus 1,254 subjects from 6 global collaborators. The repertoires were released in a freely available public database meant as a resource for research on the immune response to SARS-CoV-2. The dataset comprised deeply sampled blood TCRbeta repertoires from subjects exposed to, actively infected with, or recovered from COVID-19. HLA class I and class II types, where available, came from metadata supplied by the sample provider rather than from assay-based typing. Findings and caveats that apply to the study as a whole: How much clinical and demographic metadata was included differed by source and by participant, and the metadata was provided uncurated.

The immunoSEQ Assay, a bias-controlled multiplex PCR, was used to amplify TCRbeta CDR3 regions from genomic DNA. The paper's processing steps were these. Nucleated cell counts per sample were estimated from amplification of reference gene primers within the assay. To quantify the absolute abundance of each unique TCRbeta CDR3 rearrangement, sequence reads were collapsed and filtered. Productive Simpson clonality was computed per sample as the square root of Simpson's diversity index over productive rearrangements. The table was pulled from immuneACCESS by TCRdb, which kept in-frame rearrangements only. Such tables lose some clones; where checked, under half of the loss comes from unresolved V genes, and the rest has no known cause. The V and J calls and clone size come from that table; D and trimming were worked out from the DNA. Present in this sample are over 250,000 clones, 89% of which were seen just once. Around 12% of the sample belongs to the ten largest clones.

Each collaborating institution followed its own protocols to collect whole blood in K2EDTA tubes. Collaborator samples were shipped for TCRbeta analysis as frozen whole blood, isolated PBMCs, or DNA extracted from either sample type. The CDR3 spans 12 residues, from the cysteine through the phenylalanine. Kept here is only the CDR3 DNA, which spans 36 bases and is read in frame from base 1. V is pared back by 8 bases and J by 11 bases, with 18 bases lying between the germline termini. A note on this clone: Its antigen has not been determined. Base qualities are not provided; no much larger clone lies one nucleotide away.

The rearranged segments are TRBV12-3 or TRBV12-4 and TRBJ1-1, and the D gene may be TRBD1, 6 bases matching. Sequenced: peripheral blood. This clonotype was obtained from a woman aged 55-69 years with acute or convalescent COVID-19. The DNA sequence is as follows: TGTGCCAGCGGGGTCGGGAACAGGGATGCTTTCTTT. Its protein is CASGVGNRDAFF.